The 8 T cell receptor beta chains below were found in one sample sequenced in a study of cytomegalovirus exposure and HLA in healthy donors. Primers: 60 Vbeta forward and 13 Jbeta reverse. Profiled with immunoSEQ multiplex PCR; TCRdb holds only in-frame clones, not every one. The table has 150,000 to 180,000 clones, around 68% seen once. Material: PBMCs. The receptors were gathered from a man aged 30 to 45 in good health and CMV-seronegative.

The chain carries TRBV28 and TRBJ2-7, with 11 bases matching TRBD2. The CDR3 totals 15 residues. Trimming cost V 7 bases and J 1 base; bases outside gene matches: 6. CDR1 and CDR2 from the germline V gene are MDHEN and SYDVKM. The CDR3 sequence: CASMGTSGGSYEQYF. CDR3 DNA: TGTGCCAGCATGGGTACTAGCGGGGGTTCCTACGAGCAGTACTTC.

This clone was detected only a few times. The CDR3 sequence is CASSEQAKFNQPQHF. The CDR3 nucleotides are TGTGCCAGCAGTGAACAGGCTAAGTTCAATCAGCCCCAGCATTTT. The rearrangement links TRBV6-1 to TRBJ1-5; D gene uncertain. The V and J ends lost 2 bases and 3 bases respectively, with 11 bases between them. From germline, CDR1 is MNHNS and CDR2 SASEGT. This CDR3 is built from 15 residues.

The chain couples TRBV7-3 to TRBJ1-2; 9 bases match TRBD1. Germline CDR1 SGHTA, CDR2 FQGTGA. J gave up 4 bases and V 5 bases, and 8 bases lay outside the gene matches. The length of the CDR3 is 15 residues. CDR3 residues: CASSPQGQGSYGYTF. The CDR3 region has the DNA TGTGCCAGCAGCCCCCAGGGACAGGGTAGCTATGGCTACACCTTC.

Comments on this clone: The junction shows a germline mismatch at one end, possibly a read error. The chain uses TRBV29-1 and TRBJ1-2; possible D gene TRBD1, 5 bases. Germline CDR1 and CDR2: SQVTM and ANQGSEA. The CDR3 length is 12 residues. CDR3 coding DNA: TGCAGCGTTGAACGGGGGGTCTATGGCTACCCCTTC. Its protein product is CSVERGVYGYPF.

Written as DNA, the CDR3 is TGCGCCAGCAGCCCGCCCGACAGGGTTGTAGGAGAGACCCAGTACTTC. Protein sequence: CASSPPDRVVGETQYF. The V call is TRBV4-1, the J call TRBJ2-5, with TRBD1 identical over 7 bases. Germline loops: CDR1 MGHRA, CDR2 YSYEKL. The CDR3 is made up of 16 amino acids. The J segment lost 4 bases and the V segment lost 4 bases, leaving 12 bases of the junction unmatched.

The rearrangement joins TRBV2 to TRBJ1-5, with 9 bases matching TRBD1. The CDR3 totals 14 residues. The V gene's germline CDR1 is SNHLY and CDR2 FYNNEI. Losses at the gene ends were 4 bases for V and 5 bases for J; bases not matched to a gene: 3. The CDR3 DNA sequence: TGTGCCAGCAGTGTTCGACAGGGGGATCAGCCCCAGCATTTT. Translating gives CASSVRQGDQPQHF. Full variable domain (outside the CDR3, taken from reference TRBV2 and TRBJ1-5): EPEVTQTPSHQVTQMGQEVILRCVPISNHLYFYWYRQILGQKVEFLVSFYNNEISEKSEIFDDQFSVERPDGSNFTLKIRSTKLEDSAMYFCASSVRQGDQPQHFGDGTRLSIL.

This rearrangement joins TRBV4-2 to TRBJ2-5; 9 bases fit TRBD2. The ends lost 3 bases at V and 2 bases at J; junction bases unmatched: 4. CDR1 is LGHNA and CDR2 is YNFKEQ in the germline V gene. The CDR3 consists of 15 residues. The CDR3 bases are TGTGCCAGCAGCCAGGACCTAGCGGGGCAAGAGACCCAGTACTTC. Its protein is CASSQDLAGQETQYF.

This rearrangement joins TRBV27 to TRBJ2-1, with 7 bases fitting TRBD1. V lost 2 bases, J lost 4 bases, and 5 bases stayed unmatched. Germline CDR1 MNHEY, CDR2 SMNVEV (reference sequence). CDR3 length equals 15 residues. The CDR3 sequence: CASSLDWDRYNEQFF. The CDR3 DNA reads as TGTGCCAGCAGTTTAGATTGGGACAGATACAATGAGCAGTTCTTC.